The TCR beta chain described here comes from a study of T cells in Graves' hyperthyroidism and ophthalmopathy. This CDR3 region has 13 residues. V lost 7 bases and J lost 2, with 10 bases in between. Germline values: CDR1 KGHDR, CDR2 SFDVKD. RNA transcripts were the template for amplifying TCR beta CDR3 regions. A set of HTBI primers served as the primers for a first-round RT-PCR of the TCR CDR3. TCRdb re-analysed the multiplex PCR reads in MiXCR, keeping a single row per CDR3 protein. The sample shows 600,000 to 650,000 distinct CDR3 sequences, 15% to 20% of them seen only once. J is TRBJ1-1 and V is TRBV24-1; D is undetermined. The specimen sequenced was blood. The clonotype comes from a woman aged 25 to 39 with Graves' hyperthyroidism. The CDR3 loop is CATRSWDNTEAFF. CDR3 sequence (DNA): TGTGCCACCAGGAGTTGGGATAACACTGAAGCTTTCTTT.